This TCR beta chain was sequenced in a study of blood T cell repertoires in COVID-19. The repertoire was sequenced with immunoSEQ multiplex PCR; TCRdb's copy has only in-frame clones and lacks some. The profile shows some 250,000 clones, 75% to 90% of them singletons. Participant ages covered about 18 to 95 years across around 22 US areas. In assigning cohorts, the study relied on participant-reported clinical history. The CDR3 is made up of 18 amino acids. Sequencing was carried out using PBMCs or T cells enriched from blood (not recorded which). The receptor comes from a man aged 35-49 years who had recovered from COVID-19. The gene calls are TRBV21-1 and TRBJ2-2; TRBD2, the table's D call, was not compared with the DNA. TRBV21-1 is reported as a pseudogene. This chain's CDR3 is CASSRLIWAHTNTGELFF. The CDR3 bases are TGTGCCAGCAGCAGACTAATTTGGGCCCATACGAACACCGGGGAGCTGTTTTTT.